The T cell receptor beta chain described here comes from a study of regulatory T cells in long-lasting Graves disease. Whole-study context: Prior antithyroid drug treatment in newly diagnosed Graves' patients lasted under 3 months.

V was pared by 6 bases and J by 6 bases, with 12 bases of the junction left unmatched. This CDR3 has 17 residues. Looked up from germline, CDR1 is SNHLY and CDR2 is FYNNEI. In this sample, this clonotype turned up many times. HTBI primers from iRepertoire and Arm-PCR of CDR3 regions yielded the TCR beta libraries. One entry per CDR3 protein results from TCRdb running MiXCR on the multiplex PCR reads. Found here are about 540,000 distinct CDR3 sequences, about 13% of them singletons; the top ten hold 10%. Time point meaning: newly diagnosed GD, antithyroid drugs for less than 3 months. Researchers made the TCR library from RNA that was extracted from PBMCs. Nine milliliters of peripheral blood went into EDTA tubes. These same data were also listed under a study on T cells in Graves' hyperthyroidism and ophthalmopathy.

This chain connects TRBV2 to TRBJ2-2; 11 bases line up with TRBD2. The TCR sequence derives from a man aged 25 to 40 with Graves disease. Sequenced material: peripheral blood mononuclear cells (PBMCs), taken at new diagnosis, from a patient treated with antithyroid drugs. The CDR3 is CASRSDSGRAGPGELFF. DNA of the CDR3: TGTGCCAGCAGAAGTGATAGCGGGAGGGCCGGGCCCGGGGAGCTGTTTTTT.